Shown below are 21 T cell receptor beta chains from a single sample sequenced in a study of T cell responses to AZD1222 COVID-19 vaccine. This table comes from immunoSEQ multiplex PCR, and its TCRdb copy is limited to in-frame clones, with some not included. The repertoire holds approximately 190,000 clones, with 85% to 95% as singletons. The sample was peripheral blood, taken 28 days after the second AZD1222 dose. The receptor set was obtained from an adult who received the AZD1222 COVID-19 vaccine.

The V call is TRBV9, the J call TRBJ2-2; a possible D gene is TRBD1 (6 bases). Trimming removed 3 bases from V and 9 bases from J, with 15 bases in between. The CDR3 extends over 14 amino acids. Germline V gene lookup returns CDR1 SGDLS and CDR2 YYNGEE. CDR3 sequence reads: CASSAAYREWELFF. CDR3 nucleotide sequence: TGTGCCAGCAGCGCCGCCTACAGGGAGTGGGAGCTGTTTTTT.

This clone has only one observation. The rearrangement links TRBV12-3 or TRBV12-4 to TRBJ2-1, with D uncertain. V lost 3 bases, J lost 8 bases, and 2 bases lay in between. The CDR3 sequence is 10 residues long. CDR3 loop: CASSLYEQFF. For the CDR3, the DNA is TGTGCCAGCAGTTTGTATGAGCAGTTCTTC.

The gene calls are TRBV19 and TRBJ1-4; the D is unclear. CDR1 is LNHDA, CDR2 SQIVND, per germline (reference sequence). V dropped 6 bases and J dropped 0 bases, with 17 bases sitting between them. The CDR3 covers 17 residues. Here the CDR3 reads CASSRHDRVTTNEKLFF. The CDR3 DNA sequence: TGTGCCAGTAGCCGCCACGATAGAGTTACAACTAATGAAAAACTGTTTTTT.

The rearrangement uses TRBV6-5 and TRBJ1-4; 7 bases are a match to TRBD1. Unmatched junction bases numbered 8, after V lost 0 bases and J lost 10 bases. Germline-derived CDR1 and CDR2 are MNHEY and SVGAGI. This CDR3 region has 15 residues. The CDR3: CASSYSLRQGGKLFF. The CDR3 region has the DNA TGTGCCAGCAGTTACTCGTTGAGACAGGGTGGAAAACTGTTTTTT.

The gene calls are TRBV7-2 and TRBJ2-3; 12 nucleotides agree with TRBD2. The CDR3 loop spans 19 amino acids. The V gene end was trimmed by 3 bases and the J gene end by 5 bases; junction bases not matched to a gene: 15. CDR1 is SGHTA and CDR2 is FQGNSA in the germline V gene. CDR3 bases: TGTGCCAGCAGCTTGAGCCCCAGGTCTAGCGGGGGGGCCTTAGATACGCAGTATTTT. It specifies CASSLSPRSSGGALDTQYF.

The chain links TRBV25-1 to TRBJ1-2; unclear D gene. Trimming shortened V by 6 bases and J by 2 bases, and 16 bases separated the two germline ends. Germline CDR1 and CDR2: MGHDK and SYGVNS. This CDR3 has 15 amino acids. For the CDR3, the DNA is TGTGCCAGCAGGTCACCGGAGGTAGTAAACTATGGCTACACCTTC. This gives the protein CASRSPEVVNYGYTF.

This clone has only one observation. V gene TRBV7-2 combines with J gene TRBJ2-5, with D perhaps assigned TRBD1 or TRBD2 (7 bases each). Germline V CDR1 and CDR2: SGHTA, FQGNSA. The CDR3 has 14 residues. Trimming took off 7 bases at V and 5 bases at J, with 17 bases between the two ends. The CDR3 protein is CASNPQGGRETQYF. The CDR3 coding sequence is TGTGCCAGCAACCCTCAGGGGGGGAGGGAGACCCAGTACTTC.

The chain is built from TRBV27 and TRBJ1-1; weak D call: TRBD1 (6 bases). CDR3 length equals 19 residues. The V end was cut by 5 bases, the J end by 3 bases, with 28 bases between. Looked up from germline, CDR1 is MNHEY and CDR2 is SMNVEV (reference sequence). CDR3 sequence: CASSRIPYGDTIADTEAFF. In DNA, the CDR3 is TGTGCCAGCAGTCGGATTCCCTACGGGGACACCATTGCGGACACTGAAGCTTTCTTT.

The J gene is TRBJ2-1, the V gene TRBV29-1; 9 bases are shared with TRBD2. Losses at the gene ends were 6 bases for V and 8 bases for J; bases not matched to a gene: 5. Germline CDR1 and CDR2: SQVTM and ANQGSEA. The CDR3 contains 12 residues. The CDR3 is CSVGTSWHEQFF. CDR3 coding DNA: TGCAGCGTCGGGACTAGCTGGCATGAGCAGTTCTTC.

The chain links TRBV7-9 to TRBJ1-6, with unresolved D. Germline CDR1 is SEHNR and CDR2 is FQNEAQ (reference sequence). This CDR3 has 12 residues. Trimming removed 1 base at V and 9 bases at J, with 4 bases between. The CDR3 coding sequence is TGTGCCAGCAGCTTAGAATCTTCACCCCTCCACTTT. This translates into CASSLESSPLHF.

V is TRBV7-8 and J is TRBJ1-2, with 7 bases identical to TRBD1. The junction had 6 bases not matched to a gene; V was cut back by 5 bases and J by 3 bases. Germline CDR1 reads SGHVS; CDR2 reads FQNEAQ. The CDR3 has 14 residues. DNA of the CDR3: TGTGCCAGCAGCGGAGGACAGGATCACTATGGCTACACCTTC. It encodes CASSGGQDHYGYTF.

The rearrangement joins TRBV6-1 to TRBJ1-3; D gene uncertain. The V end was cut by 1 base, the J end by 3 bases, with 10 bases between. This CDR3 comprises 15 residues. CDR1 and CDR2 from the germline V gene are MNHNS and SASEGT. CDR3 loop: CASSEGTNFGNTIYF. CDR3 in DNA: TGTGCCAGCAGTGAAGGGACTAACTTTGGAAACACCATATATTTT.

The chain links TRBV27 to TRBJ1-2, with D perhaps matching TRBD1 (6 bases). CDR1 and CDR2 (germline): MNHEY, SMNVEV (reference sequence). The germline V and J ends were trimmed by 0 bases and 5 bases, with 13 bases remaining between them. This CDR3 region has 15 residues. The DNA of the CDR3 is TGTGCCAGCAGTTTATCGGACCCAGGGGTGTATGGCTACACCTTC. It encodes CASSLSDPGVYGYTF.

As concerns this clone: The junction differs from germline at one of its ends, possibly a read error. The rearrangement links TRBV3-1 (or the pseudogene TRBV3-2) to TRBJ1-1; D is unclear. Per the germline V gene, CDR1 is LGHDT and CDR2 is YNNKEL (reference sequence). CDR3 size: 14 residues. Written as DNA, the CDR3 is TGTGCCAGCAGCCAAGTTAACATGAAGACTGAAGCTTTCTTT. Translating it yields CASSQVNMKTEAFF.

The CDR3 DNA reads as TGTGCCAGCAGTTTTTCAGGGTTCGATGAAAAACTGTTTTTT. Protein: CASSFSGFDEKLFF. The chain links TRBV27 to TRBJ1-4, with D perhaps TRBD1 (5 bases). CDR1 MNHEY and CDR2 SMNVEV come from the germline V gene (reference sequence). CDR3 length: 14 amino acids. Deletions cut 3 bases from V and 6 bases from J, with 11 bases between.

V and J are TRBV19 and TRBJ1-4; D is unresolved. In germline, CDR1 is LNHDA, CDR2 SQIVND (reference sequence). Between the trimmed V and J ends, which lost 1 base and 5 bases, there was a span of 5 bases. The CDR3 is made up of 13 amino acids. The DNA of the CDR3 is TGTGCCAGTAGTATAGGCCGGAATGAAAAACTGTTTTTT. Translating gives CASSIGRNEKLFF.

This clone was found a few times. Written as DNA, the CDR3 is TGTGCCACCCAGGGGGGGTCTGCGGCTAGCAATCAGCCCCAGCATTTT. Translating it yields CATQGGSAASNQPQHF. This chain connects TRBV19 to TRBJ1-5; 7 positions agree with TRBD1. The germline gives CDR1 LNHDA, CDR2 SQIVND (reference sequence). The CDR3 totals 16 residues. J was trimmed by 0 bases and V by 10 bases; bases with no gene match: 12.

This chain connects TRBV12-3 or TRBV12-4 to TRBJ2-5; a possible D gene is TRBD2 (5 bases). Trimming cost V 4 bases and J 5 bases, with 8 bases left between them. The CDR3 loop spans 12 amino acids. CDR3 nucleotides: TGTGCCAGCAGTTATGGGGAGGAGACCCAGTACTTC. Translated, it gives CASSYGEETQYF.

The chain is built from TRBV12-5 and TRBJ1-2, with TRBD1 matching over 9 bases. Germline CDR1 is LGHNT and CDR2 is FRNRAP. The CDR3 consists of 15 residues. J lost 5 bases, V lost 5 bases, and 9 bases had no gene match. CDR3 in DNA: TGTGCTAGTGGTCCCGGTCCCGGGACAGGGTATGGCTACACCTTC. Translating it yields CASGPGPGTGYGYTF.

The chain uses TRBV6-4 and TRBJ2-1; TRBD2 matches 13 bases. The CDR3 spans 15 residues. With 5 bases clipped from V and 7 bases from J, the junction kept 5 bases outside the gene matches. The germline gives CDR1 MRHNA, CDR2 SNTAGT. The CDR3 DNA reads TGTGCCAGCAGTTCGGGGACTAGCGGGGTAAATGAGCAGTTCTTC. Its protein product is CASSSGTSGVNEQFF.

The V and J genes are TRBV7-9 and TRBJ2-1; 11 nucleotides match TRBD1. The CDR3 is 19 residues long. J lost 0 bases, V lost 4 bases, and 11 bases had no gene match. Germline assignment: CDR1 SEHNR and CDR2 FQNEAQ (reference sequence). CDR3 DNA: TGTGCCAGCAGCTCACCCGGGACAGGGGGGATGAGCTCCTACAATGAGCAGTTCTTC. Its translation is CASSSPGTGGMSSYNEQFF.